A single sample gave rise to the 3 T cell receptor beta chains below, sequenced in a study of T cells after yellow fever vaccination (dated by TCRdb to between 2018 and 2020). Library method: 5' RACE. The sample was run on an Illumina NovaSeq 6000. TCRdb handled the public reads itself, with Q25 trimming in fastp and clone calling in MiXCR, and kept productive beta chains. Every CDR3 protein is listed once, alongside the most common genes and DNA of its rows. This sample has a few hundred thousand distinct CDR3 sequences in its table, and roughly 4% of those were observed once. Of the sample, roughly 24% is held by the ten largest clones. The treatment or condition label corresponds to: live attenuated yellow fever vaccine strain. The specimen was PBMCs, collected 5 days after the yellow fever booster vaccination. These receptors all stem from a young man who received the YFV17D yellow fever vaccine.

This clonotype was observed a handful of times. V usage is TRBV6-5 and J usage is TRBJ2-2; tentatively, D is TRBD2 (6 bases). Trimming took 2 bases from V and 3 from J, leaving 16 bases between them. Germline CDR1 MNHEY, CDR2 SVGAGI. The CDR3 runs to 17 residues. The CDR3 DNA sequence: TGTGCCAGCAGTTACCGATTTGTAGCGGTCGACACCGGGGAGCTGTTTTTT. It is translated as CASSYRFVAVDTGELFF.

The rearrangement links TRBV6-5 to TRBJ2-1; TRBD2 agrees at 9 bases. Germline trimming cut 0 bases from V and 9 bases from J; bases unmatched to any gene: 9. The CDR3 spans 16 residues. CDR1 and CDR2 from the germline V gene are MNHEY and SVGAGI. The CDR3 region is CASSYSGGLAGSEQFF. The CDR3 DNA is TGTGCCAGCAGTTACTCGGGGGGACTAGCTGGTAGTGAGCAGTTCTTC.

This clonotype has a handful of counts. The V gene is TRBV5-1, the J gene TRBJ1-4; D is possibly TRBD1 (5 bases). Per germline, CDR1 SGHRS and CDR2 YFSETQ. The CDR3 contains 16 residues. The V end was cut by 0 bases, the J end by 7 bases, with 16 bases between. The CDR3 nucleotides are TGCGCCAGCAGCTTGGCTGCGGACACTGGGGGTGAAAAACTGTTTTTT. This gives the protein CASSLAADTGGEKLFF.